These T cell receptor beta chains were read from a single sample in a study of beta chain features in type 1 diabetes. Profiled with immunoSEQ multiplex PCR; TCRdb holds only in-frame clones, not every one. The sample records 680,000 or so clones, around 15% being singletons. Source material: naive CD4+ T cells from blood. Every receptor here comes from a man aged 18 to 29 with type 1 diabetes. The CDR3 runs from the conserved cysteine through the conserved F or W.

J: TRBJ2-5; V: TRBV2; CDR3: CASSAPRGGRETQYF
J: TRBJ2-1; V: TRBV7-8; CDR3: CASSFVSASGGMVQFF
J: TRBJ1-1; V: TRBV29-1; CDR3: CSVEGAANTEAFF
J: TRBJ2-7; V: TRBV5-6; CDR3: CASSLSGTGAYEQYF
J: TRBJ1-3; V: TRBV4-1; CDR3: CASSRADGEFSGNTIYF
J: TRBJ2-2; V: TRBV30; CDR3: CAWSENSGYSTGELFF
J: TRBJ2-7; V: TRBV28; CDR3: CASSSGTGEFYEQYF
J: TRBJ1-4; V: TRBV9; CDR3: CASSVGGGLATNEKLFF
J: TRBJ2-3; V: TRBV28; CDR3: CASSGLGTPTADTQYF
J: TRBJ1-1; V: TRBV5-6; CDR3: CASSLGGERAFF
J: TRBJ1-1; V: TRBV5-6; CDR3: CASSFGGSNTEAFF
J: TRBJ1-1; V: TRBV29-1; CDR3: CSVTPGSTEAFF
J: TRBJ2-3; V: TRBV7-6; CDR3: CASSLSPGLATDTQYF
J: TRBJ1-5; V: TRBV6-1; CDR3: CASRPNRVRQPQHF
J: TRBJ1-2; V: TRBV14; CDR3: CASSLRTVTYGYTF
J: TRBJ1-6; V: TRBV6-5; CDR3: CASFGQINSPLHF
J: TRBJ2-5; V: TRBV7-8; CDR3: CASSRIGTGETQYF
J: TRBJ2-5; V: TRBV19; CDR3: CASSAIFSGGTQETQYF
J: TRBJ2-1; V: TRBV4-1; CDR3: CASSHWASAGENEQFF
J: TRBJ1-2; V: TRBV7-2; CDR3: CASSTGQGLYGYTF
J: TRBJ2-3; V: TRBV6-5; CDR3: CASSLSSGGTDTQYF
J: TRBJ2-2; V: TRBV6-6; CDR3: CASSYLGGAGELFF
J: TRBJ1-3; V: TRBV9; CDR3: CASSVGDTTGGNTIYF
J: TRBJ2-1; V: TRBV30; CDR3: CAWSVRGIRRNEQFF
J: TRBJ1-1; V: TRBV7-2; CDR3: CASSLSEGMNTEAFF
J: TRBJ2-2; V: TRBV10-2; CDR3: CASGSGGRPGNTGELFF
J: TRBJ1-6; V: TRBV16; CDR3: CASSLQLGASPLHF
J: TRBJ2-3; V: TRBV18; CDR3: CASSPWGQSTDTQYF
J: TRBJ1-1; V: TRBV6-1; CDR3: CASRPPGQGRAFF
J: TRBJ1-2; V: TRBV5-6; CDR3: CASSPLERPGGYTF
J: TRBJ2-1; V: TRBV13; CDR3: CASNGRLGEQFF
J: TRBJ1-6; V: TRBV6-4; CDR3: CASRRTGGDSPLHF
J: TRBJ2-3; V: TRBV5-1; CDR3: CASSLASGGAADTQYF
J: TRBJ2-1; V: TRBV25-1; CDR3: CASSDLRDIYNEQFF
J: TRBJ2-2; V: TRBV6-1; CDR3: CASRRVAITGELFF
J: TRBJ2-5; V: TRBV6-1; CDR3: CASSPMRGNSETQYF
J: TRBJ2-4; V: TRBV6-5; CDR3: CASSLVADNIQYF
J: TRBJ1-6; V: TRBV9; CDR3: CASSGDSLNSPLHF
J: TRBJ2-5; V: TRBV5-1; CDR3: CASSLPGEETQYF
J: TRBJ2-7; V: TRBV11-3; CDR3: CASSLQGYEQYF
J: TRBJ2-7; V: TRBV7-8; CDR3: CASSLSWESEQYF
J: TRBJ2-3; V: TRBV18; CDR3: CASSPGTGRDTQYF
J: TRBJ1-2; V: TRBV9; CDR3: CASSVGTGAEYGYTF
J: TRBJ2-7; V: TRBV30; CDR3: CAWSTRQGYEQYF
J: TRBJ2-7; V: TRBV5-6; CDR3: CASSLGSVEQYF
J: TRBJ2-5; V: TRBV28; CDR3: CASSPRQGGVVETQYF
J: TRBJ2-5; V: TRBV6-5; CDR3: CASSYESGIGETQYF
J: TRBJ1-2; V: TRBV6-6; CDR3: CASIAGQGASGYTF
J: TRBJ2-7; V: TRBV19; CDR3: CASTHRDRKYEQYF
J: TRBJ2-5; V: TRBV27; CDR3: CASTKTGVETQYF
J: TRBJ2-2; V: TRBV5-1; CDR3: CASRRTGDTGELFF
J: TRBJ1-5; V: TRBV30; CDR3: CAWRDWYSNQPQHF
J: TRBJ2-2; V: TRBV29-1; CDR3: CSVGQAMNTGELFF